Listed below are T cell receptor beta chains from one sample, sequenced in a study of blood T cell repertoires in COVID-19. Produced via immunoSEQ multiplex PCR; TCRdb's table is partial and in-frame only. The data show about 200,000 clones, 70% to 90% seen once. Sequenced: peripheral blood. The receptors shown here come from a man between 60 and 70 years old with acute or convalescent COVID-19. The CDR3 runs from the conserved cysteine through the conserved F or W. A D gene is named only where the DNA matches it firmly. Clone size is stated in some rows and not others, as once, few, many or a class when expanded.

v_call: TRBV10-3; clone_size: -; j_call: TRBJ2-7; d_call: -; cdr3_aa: CAISEGAGSSYEQYF; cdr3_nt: TGTGCCATCAGTGAGGGGGCAGGCAGCTCCTACGAGCAGTACTTC
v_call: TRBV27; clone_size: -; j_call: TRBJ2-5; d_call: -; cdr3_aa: CASSLWGGPETQYF; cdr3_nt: TGTGCCAGCAGTTTATGGGGGGGGCCGGAGACCCAGTACTTC
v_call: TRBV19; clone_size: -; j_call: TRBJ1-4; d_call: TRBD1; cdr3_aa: CASSTGQGGDEKLFF; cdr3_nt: TGTGCCAGTAGTACGGGACAGGGTGGAGATGAAAAACTGTTTTTT
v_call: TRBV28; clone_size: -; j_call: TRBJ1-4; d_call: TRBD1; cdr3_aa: CASRDRGVSGNEKLFF; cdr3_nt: TGTGCCAGCAGGGACAGGGGCGTGAGCGGTAATGAAAAACTGTTTTTT
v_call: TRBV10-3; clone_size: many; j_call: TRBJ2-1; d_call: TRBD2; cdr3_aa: CAISEGLAGGGDNEQFF; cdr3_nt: TGTGCCATCAGTGAGGGACTAGCGGGGGGAGGTGACAATGAGCAGTTCTTC
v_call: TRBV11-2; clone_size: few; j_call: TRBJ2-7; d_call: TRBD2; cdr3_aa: CASSFWGGESYEQYF; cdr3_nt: TGTGCCAGCAGCTTCTGGGGGGGAGAATCCTACGAGCAGTACTTC
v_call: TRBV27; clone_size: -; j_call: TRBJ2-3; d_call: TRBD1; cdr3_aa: CASSRQGRPDTQYF; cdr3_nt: TGTGCCAGCAGCCGACAGGGTCGGCCAGATACGCAGTATTTT
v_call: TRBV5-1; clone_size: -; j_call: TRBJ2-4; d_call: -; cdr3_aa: CASTSTGGNIQYF; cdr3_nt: TGCGCCAGCACCTCAACCGGGGGAAACATTCAGTACTTC
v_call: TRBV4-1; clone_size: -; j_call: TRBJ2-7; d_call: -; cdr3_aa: CASSQEGRVSIYEQYF; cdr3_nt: TGCGCCAGCAGCCAAGAAGGCAGGGTGTCGATTTACGAGCAGTACTTC
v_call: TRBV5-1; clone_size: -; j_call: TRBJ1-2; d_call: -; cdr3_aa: CASSLNGERGYTF; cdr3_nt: TGCGCCAGCAGCTTGAACGGGGAGAGGGGCTACACCTTC
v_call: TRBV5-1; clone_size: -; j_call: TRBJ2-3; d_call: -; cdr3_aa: CASSPSMSGIAFSTDTQYF; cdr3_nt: TGCGCCAGCAGCCCGTCTATGTCGGGGATCGCTTTTAGCACAGATACGCAGTATTTT
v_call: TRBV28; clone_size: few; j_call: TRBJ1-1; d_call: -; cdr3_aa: CASSPGALNTEAFF; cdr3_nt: TGTGCCAGCAGCCCAGGGGCGCTGAACACTGAAGCTTTCTTT
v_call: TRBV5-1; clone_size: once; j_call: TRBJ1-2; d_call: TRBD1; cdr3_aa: CASSASGTGLLGYTF; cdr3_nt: TGCGCCAGCAGCGCCTCCGGGACAGGGCTTTTGGGCTACACCTTC
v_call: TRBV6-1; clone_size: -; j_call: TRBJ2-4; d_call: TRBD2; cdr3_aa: CASSDSSGWGNIQYF; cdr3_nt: TGTGCCAGCAGTGATAGTAGCGGGTGGGGGAACATTCAGTACTTC
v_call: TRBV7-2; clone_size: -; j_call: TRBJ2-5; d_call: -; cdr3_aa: CASSLRGLRQETQYF; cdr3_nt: TGTGCCAGCAGCCTACGAGGACTAAGACAAGAGACCCAGTACTTC
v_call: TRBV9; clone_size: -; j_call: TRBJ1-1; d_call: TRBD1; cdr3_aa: CASSPVTGGIRTEAFF; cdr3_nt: TGTGCCAGCAGCCCGGTGACAGGGGGAATCCGAACTGAAGCTTTCTTT
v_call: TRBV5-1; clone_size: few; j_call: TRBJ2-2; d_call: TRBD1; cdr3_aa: CASSLATGLTGELFF; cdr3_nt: TGCGCCAGCAGCTTGGCGACAGGGCTCACCGGGGAGCTGTTTTTT
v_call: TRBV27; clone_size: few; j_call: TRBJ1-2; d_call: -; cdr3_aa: CASSRDLNNDGYTF; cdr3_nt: TGTGCCAGCAGCCGGGACTTAAATAATGATGGCTACACCTTC
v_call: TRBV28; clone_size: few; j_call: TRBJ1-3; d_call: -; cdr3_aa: CASTPHGVTATGNTIYF; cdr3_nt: TGTGCCAGCACCCCCCACGGAGTGACAGCTACTGGAAACACCATATATTTT
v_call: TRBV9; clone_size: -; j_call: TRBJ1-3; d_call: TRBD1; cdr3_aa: CASSSGTGGSGNTIYF; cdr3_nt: TGTGCCAGCAGCTCAGGGACAGGCGGCTCCGGAAACACCATATATTTT
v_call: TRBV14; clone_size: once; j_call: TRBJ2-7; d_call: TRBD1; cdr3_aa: CASSQRAGQGSYEQYF; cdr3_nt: TGTGCCAGCAGCCAGAGAGCGGGACAGGGTTCCTACGAGCAGTACTTC
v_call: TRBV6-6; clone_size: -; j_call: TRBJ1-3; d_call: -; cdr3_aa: CASSYPRGRGNTIYF; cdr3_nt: TGTGCCAGCAGTTACCCCAGGGGCCGAGGAAACACCATATATTTT
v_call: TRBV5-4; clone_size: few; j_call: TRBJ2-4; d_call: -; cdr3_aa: CASSVRFRGKVNIQYF; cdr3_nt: TGTGCCAGCAGCGTAAGGTTCAGGGGAAAAGTGAACATTCAGTACTTC
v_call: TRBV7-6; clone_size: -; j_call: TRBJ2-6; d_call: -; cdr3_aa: CASSLETVPFSGANVLTF; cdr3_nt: TGTGCCAGCAGCTTAGAGACAGTACCGTTCTCTGGGGCCAACGTCCTGACTTTC
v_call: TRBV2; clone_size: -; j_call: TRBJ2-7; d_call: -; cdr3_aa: CASSGRGGGSYEQYF; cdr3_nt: TGTGCCAGCAGTGGAAGGGGGGGTGGCAGCTACGAGCAGTACTTC
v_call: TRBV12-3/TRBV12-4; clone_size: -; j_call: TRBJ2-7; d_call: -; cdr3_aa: CASSPTPVAEQYF; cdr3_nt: TGTGCCAGCAGCCCTACTCCGGTCGCCGAGCAGTACTTC
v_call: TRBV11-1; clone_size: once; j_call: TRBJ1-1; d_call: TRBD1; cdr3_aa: CASRKTGDAFF; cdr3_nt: TGTGCCAGCAGGAAAACAGGGGACGCTTTCTTT
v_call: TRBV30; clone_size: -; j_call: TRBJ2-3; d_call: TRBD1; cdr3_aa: CAWSVRQGAADTQYF; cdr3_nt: TGTGCCTGGAGTGTAAGGCAGGGGGCCGCAGATACGCAGTATTTT
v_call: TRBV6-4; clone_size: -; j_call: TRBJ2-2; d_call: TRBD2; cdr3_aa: CASSALAGSTNTGELFF; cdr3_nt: TGTGCCAGCAGTGCGCTAGCGGGATCTACGAACACCGGGGAGCTGTTTTTT
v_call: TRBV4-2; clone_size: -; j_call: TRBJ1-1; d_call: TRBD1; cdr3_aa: CASSQDGGQRNTEAFF; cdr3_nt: TGTGCCAGCAGCCAAGATGGGGGACAGAGGAACACTGAAGCTTTCTTT
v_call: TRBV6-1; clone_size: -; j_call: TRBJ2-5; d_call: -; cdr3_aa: CASSERGETQYF; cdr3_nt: TGTGCCAGCAGTGAACGGGGGGAGACCCAGTACTTC
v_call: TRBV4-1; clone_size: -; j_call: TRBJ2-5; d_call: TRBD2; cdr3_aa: CASSQDPLAGVETQYF; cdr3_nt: TGCGCCAGCAGCCAAGATCCACTAGCGGGGGTAGAGACCCAGTACTTC
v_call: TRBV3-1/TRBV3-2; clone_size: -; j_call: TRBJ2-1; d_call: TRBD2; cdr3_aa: CASSQWLADFMGEQFF; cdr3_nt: TGTGCCAGCAGCCAGTGGCTAGCGGACTTCATGGGTGAGCAGTTCTTC
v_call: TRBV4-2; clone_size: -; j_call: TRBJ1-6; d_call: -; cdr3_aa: CASTTGGYNSPLHF; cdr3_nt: TGTGCCAGCACAACGGGGGGGTATAATTCACCCCTCCACTTT
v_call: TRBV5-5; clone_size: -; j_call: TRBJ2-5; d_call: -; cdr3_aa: CASSFFSPEETQYF; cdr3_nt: TGTGCCAGCAGCTTTTTCTCCCCCGAGGAGACCCAGTACTTC
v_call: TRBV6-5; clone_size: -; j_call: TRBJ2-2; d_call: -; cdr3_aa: CASSEQGGGTGELFF; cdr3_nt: TGTGCCAGCAGCGAGCAGGGAGGTGGGACCGGGGAGCTGTTTTTT
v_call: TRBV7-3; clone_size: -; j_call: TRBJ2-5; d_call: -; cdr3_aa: CASSLSPQETQYF; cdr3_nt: TGTGCCAGCAGCTTAAGTCCACAAGAGACCCAGTACTTC
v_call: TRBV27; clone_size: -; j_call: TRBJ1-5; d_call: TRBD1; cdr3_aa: CASSAHGQGRGPQHF; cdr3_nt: TGTGCCAGCAGTGCCCACGGACAGGGACGTGGGCCCCAGCATTTT
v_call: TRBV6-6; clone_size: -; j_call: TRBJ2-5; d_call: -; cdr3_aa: CASSRAPRPGSQETQYF; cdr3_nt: TGTGCCAGCAGTCGCGCCCCCCGGCCGGGGAGTCAAGAGACCCAGTACTTC
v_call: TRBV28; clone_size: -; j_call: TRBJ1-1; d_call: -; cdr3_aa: CASSSGQRTEAFF; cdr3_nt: TGTGCCAGCAGTAGCGGACAGAGAACTGAAGCTTTCTTT
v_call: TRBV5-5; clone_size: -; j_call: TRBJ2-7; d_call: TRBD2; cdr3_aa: CASTPSGNYEQYF; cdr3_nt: TGTGCCAGCACCCCTAGCGGGAACTACGAGCAGTACTTC
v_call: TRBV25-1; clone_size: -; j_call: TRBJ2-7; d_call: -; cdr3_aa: CASSEWTGTYEQYF; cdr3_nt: TGTGCCAGCAGTGAATGGACGGGAACCTACGAGCAGTACTTC
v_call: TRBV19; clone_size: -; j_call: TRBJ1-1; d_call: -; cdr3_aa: CASTPDRTNTEAFF; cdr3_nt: TGTGCCAGTACCCCGGACAGAACGAACACTGAAGCTTTCTTT
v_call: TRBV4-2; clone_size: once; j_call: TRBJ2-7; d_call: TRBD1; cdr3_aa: CASSRGRDRGSEQYF; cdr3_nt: TGTGCCAGCAGCCGCGGCCGGGACAGGGGTAGCGAGCAGTACTTC
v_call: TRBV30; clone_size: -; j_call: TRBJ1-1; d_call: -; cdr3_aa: CAWSSTRSGTEAFF; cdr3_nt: TGTGCCTGGTCTTCAACCCGGTCGGGGACTGAAGCTTTCTTT
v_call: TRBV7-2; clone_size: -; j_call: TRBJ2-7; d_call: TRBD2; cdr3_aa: CASSLGHGGALYEQYF; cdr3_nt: TGTGCCAGCAGCTTAGGCCACGGGGGGGCCTTATACGAGCAGTACTTC
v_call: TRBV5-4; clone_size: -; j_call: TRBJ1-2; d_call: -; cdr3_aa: CASSLEYRANGYTF; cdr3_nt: TGTGCCAGCAGCTTGGAGTACAGGGCCAATGGCTACACCTTC
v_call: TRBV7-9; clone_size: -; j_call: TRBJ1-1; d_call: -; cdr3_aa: CASSETGFEAFF; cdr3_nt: TGTGCCAGCAGCGAAACAGGGTTTGAAGCTTTCTTT
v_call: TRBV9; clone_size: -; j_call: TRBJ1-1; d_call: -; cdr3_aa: CASSAGRDVNTEAFF; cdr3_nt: TGTGCCAGCAGCGCGGGGAGGGATGTTAACACTGAAGCTTTCTTT
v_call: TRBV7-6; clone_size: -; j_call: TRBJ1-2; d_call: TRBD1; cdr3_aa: CASSPRTGGYPNYGYTF; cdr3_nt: TGTGCCAGCAGCCCCCGGACAGGGGGCTACCCTAACTATGGCTACACCTTC
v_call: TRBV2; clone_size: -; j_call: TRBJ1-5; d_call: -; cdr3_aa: CASSRQQGSGSNQPQHF; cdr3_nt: TGTGCCAGCAGCCGTCAACAGGGCTCCGGGAGCAATCAGCCCCAGCATTTT
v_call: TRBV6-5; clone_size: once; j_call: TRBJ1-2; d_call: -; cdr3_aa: CATPTGYYGYTF; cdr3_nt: TGTGCCACCCCAACAGGGTACTATGGCTACACCTTC
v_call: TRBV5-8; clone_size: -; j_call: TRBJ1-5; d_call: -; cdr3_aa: CASSLVRGNQPQHF; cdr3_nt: TGTGCCAGCAGCTTGGTACGGGGGAATCAGCCCCAGCATTTT
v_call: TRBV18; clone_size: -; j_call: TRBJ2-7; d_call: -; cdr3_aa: CASSPEAGVEQYF; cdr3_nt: TGTGCCAGCTCACCAGAGGCAGGGGTCGAGCAGTACTTC
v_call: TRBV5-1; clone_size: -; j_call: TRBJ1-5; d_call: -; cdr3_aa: CASSRGGDQPQHF; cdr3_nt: TGCGCCAGCAGCCGCGGGGGGGATCAGCCCCAGCATTTT